This T cell receptor beta chain was profiled in a study of cytomegalovirus exposure and HLA in healthy donors. Germline V gene sequence: CDR1 SGHRS, CDR2 YFSETQ. The V gene end was trimmed by 0 bases and the J gene end by 3 bases; junction bases not matched to a gene: 5. The CDR3 covers 15 residues. The PCR made use of 60 Vbeta and 13 Jbeta primers. Using immunoSEQ multiplex PCR, the repertoire was profiled, and TCRdb retains in-frame clones only, with some absent. The repertoire holds around 300,000 clones, with roughly 81% as singletons. The specimen was PBMCs. The chain joins TRBV5-1 to TRBJ2-7; 8 bases are shared with TRBD2. This TCR came from a middle-aged woman in good health and CMV-seropositive. This chain's CDR3 is CASSLARAGGYEQYF. The CDR3 DNA reads as TGCGCCAGCAGCTTGGCCCGTGCGGGAGGCTACGAGCAGTACTTC.